The 4 T cell receptor beta chains reported below all come from one sample, sequenced in a study of blood T cell repertoires in COVID-19. Some clones are missing from TCRdb's copy, which holds only in-frame ones; the method was immunoSEQ multiplex PCR. The sample has roughly 80,000 clones; approximately 82% are singletons. The sample was peripheral blood. The receptor source for this set is a human donor in a cohort sampled during active COVID-19.

The gene calls are TRBV19 and TRBJ1-5, with no clear D. Trimming pared 6 bases from V and 4 bases from J, leaving 13 bases between. The CDR3 is 14 residues long. Germline CDR1 reads LNHDA; CDR2 reads SQIVND (reference sequence). CDR3 residues: CASSLQSPNQPQHF. CDR3 in DNA: TGTGCCAGTAGCCTACAGAGCCCGAATCAGCCCCAGCATTTT.

The rearrangement joins TRBV12-3 or TRBV12-4 to TRBJ1-4; D remains unclear. The V gene lost 3 bases and the J gene lost 7 bases, with 9 bases spanning the gap. CDR3 size: 13 residues. The CDR3: CASSLIAGEKLFF. In DNA, the CDR3 is TGTGCCAGCAGTTTGATCGCCGGTGAAAAACTGTTTTTT.

This clone was counted ten times or more. The genes are TRBV4-1 and TRBJ1-6, with a possible D match to TRBD1 (5 bases). The CDR3 has 15 residues. Trimming left V 0 bases short and J 7 bases short, with 10 bases between. Germline CDR1 is MGHRA and CDR2 is YSYEKL. Written as DNA, the CDR3 is TGCGCCAGCAGCCAAGAGGGGGGGGTCAATTCACCCCTCCACTTT. Translated, it gives CASSQEGGVNSPLHF.

V and J are TRBV7-9 and TRBJ1-6; no clear D gene. V was clipped by 2 bases and J by 10 bases, with 9 bases between them. Germline V gene sequence: CDR1 SEHNR, CDR2 FQNEAQ (reference sequence). The CDR3 is 13 residues long. The CDR3 loop is CASSLQEGSPLHF. In nucleotides, the CDR3 is TGTGCCAGCAGCTTACAGGAGGGCTCACCCCTCCACTTT.